This note documents a single T cell receptor beta chain sequence. A read error may be the cause here, since a much bigger clone is one base away. RNA transcripts gave rise to amplified TCR beta CDR3 regions. First-round RT-PCR with HTBI primers amplified the TCR CDR3 region. TCRdb reprocessed the multiplex PCR reads with MiXCR, giving one entry per CDR3 protein. The repertoire has 800,000 or so distinct CDR3 sequences, 38% of them found once; the top ten carry around 10%. The data belong to a study of T cells in Graves' hyperthyroidism and ophthalmopathy. CDR1 is MNHEY and CDR2 is SVGAGI in the germline V gene. The CDR3 totals 15 residues.

Source material: blood. The sequence came from a man younger than 35 with Graves' hyperthyroidism. V gene TRBV6-5 combines with J gene TRBJ1-6; 10 bases fit TRBD1. As DNA, the CDR3 is TGTGCCATCAGTTACCGACAGGGGGCTGATTCACCCCTCCACTTT. Protein sequence: CAISYRQGADSPLHF.